This T cell receptor (beta chain) was identified during a study of blood T cells in healthy people across ages. CDR1 is LNHDA, CDR2 SQIVND, per germline (reference sequence). Trimming at V came to 0 bases and at J to 6 bases, leaving 5 bases not matched to a gene. The CDR3 covers 15 residues. This clonotype was detected a few times. Then a second PCR, running roughly 6 to 11 cycles, was carried out with a sample-barcoded 5' primer and a J-beta primer mix. One entry per CDR3 protein results from TCRdb running MiXCR on the 5' RACE reads. The sample shows 550,000 to 600,000 distinct CDR3 sequences, 27% of them seen only once.

The sample was blood. This receptor was taken from a woman aged 70 to 79 in good health. The V call is TRBV19, the J call TRBJ1-5; 7 bases align to TRBD1. The CDR3 sequence: CASSIDGDRGQPQHF. The CDR3 coding sequence is TGTGCCAGTAGTATAGACGGGGACAGAGGTCAGCCCCAGCATTTT.